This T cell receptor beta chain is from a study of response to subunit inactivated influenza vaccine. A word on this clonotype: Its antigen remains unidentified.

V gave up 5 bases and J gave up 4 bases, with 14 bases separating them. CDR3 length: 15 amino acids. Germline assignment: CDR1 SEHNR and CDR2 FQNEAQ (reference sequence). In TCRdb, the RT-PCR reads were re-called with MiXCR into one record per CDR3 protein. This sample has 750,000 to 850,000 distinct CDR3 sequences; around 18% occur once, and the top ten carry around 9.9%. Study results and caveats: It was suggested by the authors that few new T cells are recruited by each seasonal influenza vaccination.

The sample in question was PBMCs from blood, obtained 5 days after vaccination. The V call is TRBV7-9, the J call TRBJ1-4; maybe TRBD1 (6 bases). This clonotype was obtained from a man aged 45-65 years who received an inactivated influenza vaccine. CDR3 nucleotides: TGTGCCAGCAGCGCGAGACAGGAGATTAATGAAAAACTGTTTTTT. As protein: CASSARQEINEKLFF.